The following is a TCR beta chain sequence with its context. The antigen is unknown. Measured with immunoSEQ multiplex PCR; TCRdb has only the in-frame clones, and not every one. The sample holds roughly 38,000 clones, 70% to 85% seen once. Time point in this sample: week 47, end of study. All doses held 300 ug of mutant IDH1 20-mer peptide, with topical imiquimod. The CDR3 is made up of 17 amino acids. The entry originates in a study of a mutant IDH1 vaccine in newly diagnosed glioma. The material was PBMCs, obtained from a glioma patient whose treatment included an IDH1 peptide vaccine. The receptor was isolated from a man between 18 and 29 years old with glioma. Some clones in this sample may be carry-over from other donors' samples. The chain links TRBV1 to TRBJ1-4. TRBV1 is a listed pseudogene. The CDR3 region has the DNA TGCACCAGCAGCCAACTCTCCTCGGGTGTTACTAATGAAAAACTGTTTTTT. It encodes CTSSQLSSGVTNEKLFF.